These T cell receptor beta chains were read from a single sample in a study of PD-L1 blockade in urothelial cancer. Clones were sequenced by immunoSEQ multiplex PCR, and TCRdb holds only the in-frame ones, with some missing. The top ten hold about 2% of the sample, which has 95,000 to 100,000 clones, about nine tenths seen once. The specimen comprised PBMCs, sampled around atezolizumab (anti-PD-L1) treatment. These TCRs come from a man between 60 and 75 years old with urothelial cancer. Both conserved end residues are part of each CDR3. Fields, in order: J gene, V gene, CDR3 protein.

TRBJ2-7 | TRBV28 | CASSSSGTGVRYF
TRBJ2-7 | TRBV2 | CASSARIEQYF
TRBJ2-5 | TRBV2 | CASRWQAGGTETQYF
TRBJ2-2 | TRBV11-3 | CASSFWTSEDGELFF
TRBJ1-5 | TRBV10-3 | CAISESQQPQHF
TRBJ2-5 | TRBV7-9 | CASSLELTSGRPETQYF
TRBJ2-1 | TRBV7-7 | CASSLGSGSYNEQFF
TRBJ1-3 | TRBV7-9 | CASSLGQLGRTGNTIYF
TRBJ1-5 | TRBV5-1 | CASSLSHRGGPQHF
TRBJ2-4 | TRBV28 | CASSPNPKATASHF
TRBJ2-1 | TRBV30 | CACGALGEQFF
TRBJ2-7 | TRBV6-4 | CASIGQGAIHEQYF
TRBJ2-1 | TRBV5-8 | CASSAYLGDEQFF
TRBJ1-2 | TRBV10-2 | CASMDPQGKGYGYTF
TRBJ2-3 | TRBV7-9 | CASSLAGSGTSAVKQYF
TRBJ2-4 | TRBV7-9 | CASSTRLLNIQYF
TRBJ1-3 | TRBV7-2 | CASSSQGGLAGNTIYF
TRBJ2-1 | TRBV6-5 | CASSYSTGRPYNEQFF
TRBJ1-4 | TRBV15 | CATSREARANEKLFF
TRBJ1-5 | TRBV15 | CATSRDPLSTKGDSNQPQHF
TRBJ1-3 | TRBV27 | CASSLSPGGNTIYF
TRBJ1-1 | TRBV19 | CASSRGTATTEAFF
TRBJ2-2 | TRBV5-1 | CASRTGTAGGELFF
TRBJ1-1 | TRBV7-9 | CASSYGTGANTEAFF
TRBJ2-5 | TRBV7-8 | CASSLAELAGWETQYF
TRBJ2-5 | TRBV7-2 | CASSLGSSGKQETQYF
TRBJ2-3 | TRBV11-2 | CASSLEGAGTDTQYF
TRBJ2-7 | TRBV29-1 | CSVGGQRYEQYF
TRBJ2-7 | TRBV11-2 | CASSLVREGEQYF
TRBJ1-4 | TRBV28 | CASRSGGPATNEKLFF
TRBJ1-6 | TRBV27 | CASSSSRSPLHF